This T cell receptor (beta chain) comes out of a study of blood T cells in healthy people across ages. Study-level points and caveats: Aged donors had fewer naive CD4+ cells and lower diversity than long-lived donors. Age advanced and TCR beta diversity per million T cells fell, roughly linearly.

With a J-beta primer mix and a sample-barcoded 5' primer, a second PCR ran about 6 to 11 cycles. Each cDNA molecule, via a template-switch adaptor with 12 random nucleotides, was tagged. Samples each returned at least 3 million CDR3-containing paired-end reads. TCRdb called the 5' RACE reads again in MiXCR, with one record for every CDR3 protein. The data show more than 750,000 distinct CDR3 sequences, with 25% to 30% seen just once and roughly 10% held by the top ten. Germline CDR1 and CDR2: LGHDT and YNNKEL (reference sequence). The CDR3 spans 15 residues. About this clonotype: Its antigen is not known. Germline is not matched at one junction end, which may reflect a read error.

These data were also reused for a study on T cells of mothers and their children.

This TCR derives from a woman between 40 and 55 years old in good health. The sequencing input was blood. The rearrangement joins TRBV3-1 to TRBJ2-7; perhaps TRBD2 as D (7 bases). The DNA end is more similar to TRBJ2-4, so the J call may be wrong. The CDR3 sequence: CANSQAAGAQGIQYF. The CDR3 bases are TGTGCCAACAGCCAAGCGGCGGGGGCTCAGGGCATTCAGTACTTC.